Following are 5 T cell receptor beta chains from one sample sequenced in a study of cytomegalovirus exposure and HLA in healthy donors. Sequencing used immunoSEQ multiplex PCR; TCRdb keeps in-frame clones, though not all of them. Here the sample spans about 110,000 clones, 70% to 90% being singletons. The sequenced sample consisted of PBMCs. Every receptor here comes from a woman aged 25 to 39 in good health and CMV-seropositive.

The chain has TRBV6-1 and TRBJ2-7, with 8 bases identical to TRBD1. The V gene's germline CDR1 is MNHNS and CDR2 SASEGT. The CDR3 length is 12 residues. The V and J ends lost 6 bases and 6 bases, in that order; junction bases with no gene match: 4. The DNA of the CDR3 is TGTGCCAGCAGCCCGGGGACAGGCGAGCAGTACTTC. Residues: CASSPGTGEQYF.

The gene calls are TRBV7-2 and TRBJ1-2, with D hard to call. The CDR3 length is 13 residues. The germline V and J ends were trimmed by 5 bases and 1 base, with 8 bases remaining between them. The germline V gene encodes CDR1 SGHTA and CDR2 FQGNSA. The DNA for the CDR3 is TGTGCCAGCAGCGCCGACAATAACTATGGCTACACCTTC. Translation: CASSADNNYGYTF.

V and J are TRBV5-1 and TRBJ2-3; 9 bases match TRBD2. The junction had 8 bases not matched to a gene; V was cut back by 0 bases and J by 6 bases. Germline-derived CDR1 and CDR2 are SGHRS and YFSETQ. The CDR3 runs to 16 residues. The CDR3 nucleotides are TGCGCCAGCAGCTTGGAGGTAGCGGGGGTCAGGGATACGCAGTATTTT. Protein sequence: CASSLEVAGVRDTQYF.

The chain links TRBV6-1 to TRBJ1-4, with 8 bases aligning to TRBD1. V trimming: 8 bases; J trimming: 13 bases; junction bases outside the gene matches: 18. The CDR3 runs to 15 residues. The germline V gene encodes CDR1 MNHNS and CDR2 SASEGT. CDR3 sequence (DNA): TGTGCCAGCTCCCCGAAGGCAGGGGGCGGCTGGGGACTGTTTTTT. Its translation is CASSPKAGGGWGLFF.

The V and J genes are TRBV2 and TRBJ2-3; weak D call: TRBD2 (6 bases). The CDR3 sequence is 14 residues long. V was clipped by 8 bases and J by 0 bases, with 12 bases between them. The germline V gene encodes CDR1 SNHLY and CDR2 FYNNEI. DNA of the CDR3: TGTGCCAGCCGGGGTGGGGGGAGCACAGATACGCAGTATTTT. It yields the protein CASRGGGSTDTQYF.